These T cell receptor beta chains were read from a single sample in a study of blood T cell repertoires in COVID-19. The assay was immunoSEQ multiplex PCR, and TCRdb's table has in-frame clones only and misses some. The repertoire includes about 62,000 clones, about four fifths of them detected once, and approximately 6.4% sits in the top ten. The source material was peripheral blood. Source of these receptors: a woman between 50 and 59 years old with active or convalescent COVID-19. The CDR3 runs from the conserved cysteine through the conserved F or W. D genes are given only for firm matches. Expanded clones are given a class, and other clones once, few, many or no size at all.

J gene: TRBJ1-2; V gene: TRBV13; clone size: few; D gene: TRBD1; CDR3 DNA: TGTGCCAGCAGTTTCGGACAGGCCTATGGCTACACCTTC; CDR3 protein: CASSFGQAYGYTF
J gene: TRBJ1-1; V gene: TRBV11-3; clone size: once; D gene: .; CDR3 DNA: TGTGCCAGCGTGAGGGGGATCAACACTGAAGCTTTCTTT; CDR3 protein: CASVRGINTEAFF
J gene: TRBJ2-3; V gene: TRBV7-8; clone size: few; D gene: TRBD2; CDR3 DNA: TGTGCCAGCAGCTTAGTAGGACTAGCGCCGGATACGCAGTATTTT; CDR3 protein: CASSLVGLAPDTQYF
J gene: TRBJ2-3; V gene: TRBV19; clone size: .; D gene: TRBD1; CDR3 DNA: TGCGGGACAGGGAGCACAGATACGCAGTATTTT; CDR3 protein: CGTGSTDTQYF
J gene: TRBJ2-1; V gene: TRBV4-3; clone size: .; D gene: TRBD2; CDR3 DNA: TGCGCCAGCAGCCTTCAACCGGGAGGGGGAACCTACAATGAGCAGTTCTTC; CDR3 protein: CASSLQPGGGTYNEQFF
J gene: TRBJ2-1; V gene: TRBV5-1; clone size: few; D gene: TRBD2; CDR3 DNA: TGCGCCAGCAGCTCGGGACTAGCAGCACGGGGGGAGCAGTTCTTC; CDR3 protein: CASSSGLAARGEQFF
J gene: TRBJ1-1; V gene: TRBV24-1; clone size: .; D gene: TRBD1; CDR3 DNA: TGTGCCACCAGTGACGCGACAGGGGGCTACACTGAAGCTTTCTTT; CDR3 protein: CATSDATGGYTEAFF
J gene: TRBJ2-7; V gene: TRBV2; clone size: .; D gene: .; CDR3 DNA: TGTGCCAGCAGTGAGGCCACCCCTTTGTCATACGAGCAGTACTTC; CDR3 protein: CASSEATPLSYEQYF
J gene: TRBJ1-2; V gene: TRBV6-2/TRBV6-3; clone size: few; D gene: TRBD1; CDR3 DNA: TGTGCCAGCAGTTACGGGGGGACAGATATCTATGGCTACACCTTC; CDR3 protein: CASSYGGTDIYGYTF
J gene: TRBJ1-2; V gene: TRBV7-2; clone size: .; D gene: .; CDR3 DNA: TGTGCCAGCAGCTTAGCGGGCAGGTCCATGGGTGGCTACACCTTC; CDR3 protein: CASSLAGRSMGGYTF
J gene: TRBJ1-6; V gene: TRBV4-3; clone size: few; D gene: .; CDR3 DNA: TGCGCCAGCAGCCAAGAAATGGCGACTTTACCTTCACCCCTCCACTTT; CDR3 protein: CASSQEMATLPSPLHF
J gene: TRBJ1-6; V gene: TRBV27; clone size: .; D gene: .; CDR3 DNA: TGTGCCAGCAGTGCCTACAGGGATTCACCCCTCCACTTT; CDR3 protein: CASSAYRDSPLHF
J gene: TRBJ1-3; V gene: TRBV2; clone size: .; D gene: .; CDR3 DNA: TGTGCCAGCAGGGCAGGTGGAAACACCATATATTTT; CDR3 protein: CASRAGGNTIYF
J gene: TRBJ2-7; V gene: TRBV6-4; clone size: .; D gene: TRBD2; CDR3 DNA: TGTGCCAGCAGTGACTCGGGACTAAACTACGAGCAGTACTTC; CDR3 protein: CASSDSGLNYEQYF
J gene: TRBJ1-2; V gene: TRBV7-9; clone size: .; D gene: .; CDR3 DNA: TGTGCCAGCAGCCCTGAACAGGGCTGGGTTAGGGGCTACACCTTC; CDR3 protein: CASSPEQGWVRGYTF
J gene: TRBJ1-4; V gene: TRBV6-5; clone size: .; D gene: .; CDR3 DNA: TGTGCCAGCAGTTACCTCGGCGGGGGGTCGGAACTGTTTTTT; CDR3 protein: CASSYLGGGSELFF
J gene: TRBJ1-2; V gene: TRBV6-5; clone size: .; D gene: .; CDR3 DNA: TGTGCCAGCAGAGGCGCCGGAGGATATGGCTACACCTTC; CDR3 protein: CASRGAGGYGYTF
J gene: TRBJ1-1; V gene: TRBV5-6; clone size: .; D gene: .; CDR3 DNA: TGTGCCAGCAGCTTGGTAGGGGCGCCCACTGAAGCTTTCTTT; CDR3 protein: CASSLVGAPTEAFF
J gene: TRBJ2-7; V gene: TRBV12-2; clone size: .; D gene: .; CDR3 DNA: TGTGCAAGTCGCTTAGCGCGAGGACCGGGGACTAGCGGCTCCTACGAGCAGTACTTC; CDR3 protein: CASRLARGPGTSGSYEQYF
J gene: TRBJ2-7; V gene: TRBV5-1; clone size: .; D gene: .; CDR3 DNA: TGCGCCAGCAGCTTGGCAGGGACAAACCACGAGCAGTACTTC; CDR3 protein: CASSLAGTNHEQYF
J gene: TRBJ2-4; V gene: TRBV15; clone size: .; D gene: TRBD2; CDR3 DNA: TGTGCCACCAGCAGACTCGGGACTACTGGAAACATTCAGTACTTC; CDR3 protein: CATSRLGTTGNIQYF
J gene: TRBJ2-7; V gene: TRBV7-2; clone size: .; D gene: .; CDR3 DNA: TGTGCCAGCAGCTTAGATGCGGGTACTTACGAGCAGTACTTC; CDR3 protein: CASSLDAGTYEQYF
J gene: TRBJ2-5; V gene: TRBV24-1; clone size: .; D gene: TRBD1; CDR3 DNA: TGTGCCACCAGTGACGCTACCACAGGGGGCCATCAAGAGACCCAGTACTTC; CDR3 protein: CATSDATTGGHQETQYF
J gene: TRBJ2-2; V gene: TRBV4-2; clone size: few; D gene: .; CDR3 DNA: TGTGCCAGCAGCCAACTAGTGGGGCAGGGCACCGGGGAGCTGTTTTTT; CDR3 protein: CASSQLVGQGTGELFF
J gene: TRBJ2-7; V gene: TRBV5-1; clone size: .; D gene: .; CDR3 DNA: TGCGCCAGCAGGGAGGGAGAGGCCTACGAGCAGTACTTC; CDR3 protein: CASREGEAYEQYF
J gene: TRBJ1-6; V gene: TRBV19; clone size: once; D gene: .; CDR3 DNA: TGTGCCAGTAGTGGGCTGCGAGATTCACCCCTCCACTTT; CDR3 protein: CASSGLRDSPLHF
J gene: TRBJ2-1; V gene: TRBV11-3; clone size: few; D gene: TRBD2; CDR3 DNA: TGTGCCAGCGGACTAGCCGGGGAGCAGTTCTTC; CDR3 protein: CASGLAGEQFF
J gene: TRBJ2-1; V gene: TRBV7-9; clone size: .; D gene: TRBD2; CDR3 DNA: TGTGCCAGCAGCTTAGGCGGGAGGGCCGAGGATGAGCAGTTCTTC; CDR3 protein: CASSLGGRAEDEQFF
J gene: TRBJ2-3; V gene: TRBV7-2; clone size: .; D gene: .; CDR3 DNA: TGTGCCAGCAGAACAGGGGGGGGGCGTCGCACAGATACGCAGTATTTT; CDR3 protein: CASRTGGGRRTDTQYF
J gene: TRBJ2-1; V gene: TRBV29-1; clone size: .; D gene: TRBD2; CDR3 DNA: TGCAGCGCCCGTAGTTTTAGCGGGAGGTTAACCTACAATGAGCAGTTCTTC; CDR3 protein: CSARSFSGRLTYNEQFF
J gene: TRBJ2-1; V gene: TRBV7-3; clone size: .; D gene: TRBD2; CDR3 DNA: TGTGCCAGCAGCCCGGGACTACCTAATGAGCAGTTCTTC; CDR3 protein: CASSPGLPNEQFF
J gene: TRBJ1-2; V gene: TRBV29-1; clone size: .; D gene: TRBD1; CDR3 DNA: TGCAGCGTAAGACAGGGGCGGGTGTATGGCTACACCTTC; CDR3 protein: CSVRQGRVYGYTF
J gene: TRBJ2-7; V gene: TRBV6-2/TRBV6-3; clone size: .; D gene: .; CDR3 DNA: TGTGCCAGCAGTTCCGTCTCGCGAGCCTACGAGCAGTACTTC; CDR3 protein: CASSSVSRAYEQYF
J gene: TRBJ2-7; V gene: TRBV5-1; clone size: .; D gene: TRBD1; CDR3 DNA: TGCGCCAGCAGCTTTGGTGGGCCGGGACAGTATCCCTACGAGCAGTACTTC; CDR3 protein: CASSFGGPGQYPYEQYF
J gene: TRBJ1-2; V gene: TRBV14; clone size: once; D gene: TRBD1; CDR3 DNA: TGTGCCAGCAGCGCTACAACAGGGGGGGAAAATGGCTACACCTTC; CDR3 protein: CASSATTGGENGYTF
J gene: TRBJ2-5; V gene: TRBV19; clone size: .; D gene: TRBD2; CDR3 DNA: TGTGCCAGTAGTATAGGACTAGCGGGAGAGACCCAGTACTTC; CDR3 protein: CASSIGLAGETQYF
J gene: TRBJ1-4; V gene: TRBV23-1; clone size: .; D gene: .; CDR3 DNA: TGCGCCAGCAGTCAGAGTGAGGGAGAAAAACTGTTTTTT; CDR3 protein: CASSQSEGEKLFF
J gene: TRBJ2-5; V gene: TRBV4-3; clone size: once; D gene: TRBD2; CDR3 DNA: TGCGCCAGCAGCCAAGATCAGTCACTAGCGGGAGCCGGCCAGTACTTC; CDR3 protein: CASSQDQSLAGAGQYF
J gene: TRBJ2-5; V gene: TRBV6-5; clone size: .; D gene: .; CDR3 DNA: TGTGCCAGCAGTTTCGACGTGAGGGGGGAGACCCAGTACTTC; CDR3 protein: CASSFDVRGETQYF
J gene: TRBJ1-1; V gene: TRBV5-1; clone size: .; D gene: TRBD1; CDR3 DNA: TGCGCCAGCAGCCAAGGGACAGGGGCTCCTTCGCGGGCTTTCTTT; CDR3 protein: CASSQGTGAPSRAFF
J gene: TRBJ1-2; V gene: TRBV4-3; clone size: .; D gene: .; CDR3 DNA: TGCGCCAGCAGCCCTGACAGACTCTATGGCTACACCTTC; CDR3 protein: CASSPDRLYGYTF
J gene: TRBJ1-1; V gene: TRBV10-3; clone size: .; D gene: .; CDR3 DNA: TGTGCCATCAGAAGGCCAGGGATCGGTGGGACTGAAGCTTTCTTT; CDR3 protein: CAIRRPGIGGTEAFF
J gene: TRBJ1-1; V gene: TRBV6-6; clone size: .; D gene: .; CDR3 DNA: TGTGCCAGCAGTTACAACGGTCAGAACACTGAAGCTTTCTTT; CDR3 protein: CASSYNGQNTEAFF
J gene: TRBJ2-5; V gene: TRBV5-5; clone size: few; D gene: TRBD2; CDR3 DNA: TGTGCCAGCAGCTCGGTGGGAGGGCCCGAAGAGACCCAGTACTTC; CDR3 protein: CASSSVGGPEETQYF
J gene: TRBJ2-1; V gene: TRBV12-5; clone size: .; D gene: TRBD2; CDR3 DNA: TGTGCTAGTGGTTTTCGATTGAAGGCCTCGTTAGCGGGAGATGCTGAGCAGTTCTTC; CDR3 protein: CASGFRLKASLAGDAEQFF
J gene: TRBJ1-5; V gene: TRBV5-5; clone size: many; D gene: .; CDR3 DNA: TGTGCCAGCAGCTTGGAAGTTTTGAGGTTCGTTGGCAATCAGCCCCAGCATTTT; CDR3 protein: CASSLEVLRFVGNQPQHF
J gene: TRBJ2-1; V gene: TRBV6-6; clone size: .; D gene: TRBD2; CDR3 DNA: TGTGCCAGCAGTCGAAGCCGGCCTAGCGGGAGCTCCTACAATGAGCAGTTCTTC; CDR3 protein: CASSRSRPSGSSYNEQFF
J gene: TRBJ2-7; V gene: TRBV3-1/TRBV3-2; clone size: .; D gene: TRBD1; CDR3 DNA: TGTGCCAGCCCAGGTTTCCGGGACAGGTCCCACTACGAGCAGTACTTC; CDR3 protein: CASPGFRDRSHYEQYF
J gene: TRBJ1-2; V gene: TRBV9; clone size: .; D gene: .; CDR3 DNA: TGTGCCAGCAGCGAAAGATTAACACCGTTCTATGGCTACACCTTC; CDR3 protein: CASSERLTPFYGYTF
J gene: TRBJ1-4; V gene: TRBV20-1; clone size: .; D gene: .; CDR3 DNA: TGCAGTGCTAGTCCAGGGCCTGTCCTCATCTTAAATGAAAAACTGTTTTTT; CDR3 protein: CSASPGPVLILNEKLFF
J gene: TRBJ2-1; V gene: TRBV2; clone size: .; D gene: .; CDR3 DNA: TGTGCCAGCGAAGCGGACGGACAGTACGGTGAGCAGTTCTTC; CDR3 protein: CASEADGQYGEQFF
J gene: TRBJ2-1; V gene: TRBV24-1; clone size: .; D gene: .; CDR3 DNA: TGTGCCACCAGTGATCCGGGAGCGGAAGACTACAATGAGCAGTTCTTC; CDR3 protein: CATSDPGAEDYNEQFF
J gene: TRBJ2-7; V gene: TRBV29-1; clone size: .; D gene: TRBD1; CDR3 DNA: TGCAGCGTTGAAGAGGGGAGGACAGGGGGCTACGAGCAGTACTTC; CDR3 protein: CSVEEGRTGGYEQYF